The T cell receptor beta chain under discussion was sequenced for a study of blood T cells in healthy people across ages. Study-level results: Donors of long life had a larger count of naive CD4+ cells and greater diversity than aged donors. Roughly linear age-related decline in beta diversity appeared, significant by age 40.

CDR3 length equals 15 residues. The germline V gene has CDR1 SGHTA and CDR2 FQGNSA. The junction had 5 bases not matched to a gene; V was cut back by 1 base and J by 2 bases. As for this clonotype: Its antigen is not identified.

A sample-barcoded 5' primer and a J-beta primer mix were used in a second PCR of roughly 7 to 11 cycles. MiXCR, applied by TCRdb to the 5' RACE reads, yields one record per CDR3 protein. The table has about 970,000 distinct CDR3 sequences, 51% seen once. Isolation recovered at least 6.5 million PBMCs from every sample. The TCR sequence derives from a woman aged 55-70 years in good health. Sequenced: blood. V gene TRBV7-2 combines with J gene TRBJ2-7, with 7 bases aligning to TRBD1. CDR3 nucleotide sequence: TGTGCCAGCAGCTTAGGACAGGGAAAACCCTACGAGCAGTACTTC. This encodes CASSLGQGKPYEQYF.